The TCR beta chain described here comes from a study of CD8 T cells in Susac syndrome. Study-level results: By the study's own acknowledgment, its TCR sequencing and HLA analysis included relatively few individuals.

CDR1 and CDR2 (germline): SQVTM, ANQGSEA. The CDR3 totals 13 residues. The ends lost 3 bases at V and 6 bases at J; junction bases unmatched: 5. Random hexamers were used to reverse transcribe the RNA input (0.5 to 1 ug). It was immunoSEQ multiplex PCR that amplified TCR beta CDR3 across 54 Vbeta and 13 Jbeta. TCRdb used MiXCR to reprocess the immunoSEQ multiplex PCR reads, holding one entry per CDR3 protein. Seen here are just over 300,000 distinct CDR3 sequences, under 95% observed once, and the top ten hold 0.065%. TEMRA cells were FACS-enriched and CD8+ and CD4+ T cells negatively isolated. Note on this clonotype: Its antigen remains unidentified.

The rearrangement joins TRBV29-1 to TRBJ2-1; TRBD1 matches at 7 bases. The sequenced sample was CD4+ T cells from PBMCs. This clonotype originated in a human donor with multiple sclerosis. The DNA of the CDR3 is TGCAGCGTTGATTCGGCAGGGGGCAATGAGCAGTTCTTC. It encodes CSVDSAGGNEQFF.